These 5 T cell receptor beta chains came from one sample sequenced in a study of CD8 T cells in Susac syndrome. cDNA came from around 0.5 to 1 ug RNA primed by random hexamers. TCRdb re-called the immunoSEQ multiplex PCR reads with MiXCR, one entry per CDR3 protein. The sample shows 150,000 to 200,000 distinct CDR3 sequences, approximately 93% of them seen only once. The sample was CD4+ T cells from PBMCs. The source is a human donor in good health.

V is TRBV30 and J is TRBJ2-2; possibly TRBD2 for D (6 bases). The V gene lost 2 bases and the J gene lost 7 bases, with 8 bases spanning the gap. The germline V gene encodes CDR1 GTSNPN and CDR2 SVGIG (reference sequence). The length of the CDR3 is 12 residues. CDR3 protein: CAWSRGGGELFF. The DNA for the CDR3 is TGTGCCTGGAGTAGGGGAGGCGGGGAGCTGTTTTTT.

CDR3 in amino acids: CASKPTGVHNSPLHF. The DNA for the CDR3 is TGTGCCAGCAAACCGACAGGGGTTCATAATTCACCCCTCCACTTT. This chain links TRBV12-3 or TRBV12-4 with TRBJ1-6; 8 positions agree with TRBD1. Unmatched junction bases numbered 7, after V lost 7 bases and J lost 5 bases. There are 15 residues in the CDR3.

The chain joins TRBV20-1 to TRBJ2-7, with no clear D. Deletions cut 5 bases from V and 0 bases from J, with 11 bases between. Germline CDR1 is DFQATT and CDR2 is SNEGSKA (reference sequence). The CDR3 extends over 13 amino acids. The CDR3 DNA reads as TGCAGTGCTGATCTATCAAGCTCCTACGAGCAGTACTTC. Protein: CSADLSSSYEQYF.

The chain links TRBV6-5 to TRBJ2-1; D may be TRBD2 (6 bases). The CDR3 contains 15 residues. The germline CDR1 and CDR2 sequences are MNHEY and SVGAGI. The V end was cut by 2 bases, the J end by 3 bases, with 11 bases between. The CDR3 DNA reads TGTGCCAGCAGTTACAACGGGGGTAACTACAATGAGCAGTTCTTC. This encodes CASSYNGGNYNEQFF.

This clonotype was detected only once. The CDR3 region is CASTPGAEAFF. CDR3 coding DNA: TGTGCCAGCACCCCTGGGGCTGAAGCTTTCTTT. The V call is TRBV28, the J call TRBJ1-1; D remains ambiguous. This CDR3 comprises 11 residues. Looked up from germline, CDR1 is MDHEN and CDR2 is SYDVKM. V lost 7 bases, J lost 6 bases, and 9 bases lay in between.